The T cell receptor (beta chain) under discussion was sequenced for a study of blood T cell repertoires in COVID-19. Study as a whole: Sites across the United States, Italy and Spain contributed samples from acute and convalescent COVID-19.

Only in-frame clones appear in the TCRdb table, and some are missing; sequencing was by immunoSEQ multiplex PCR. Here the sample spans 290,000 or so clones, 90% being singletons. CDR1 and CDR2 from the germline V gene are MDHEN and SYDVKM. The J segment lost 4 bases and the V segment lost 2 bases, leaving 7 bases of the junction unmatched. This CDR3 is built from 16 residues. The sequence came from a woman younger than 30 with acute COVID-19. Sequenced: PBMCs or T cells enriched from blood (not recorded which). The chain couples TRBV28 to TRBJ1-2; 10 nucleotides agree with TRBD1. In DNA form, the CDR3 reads TGTGCCAGCAGTTTAGGCGGGACAGGGGCCAGCTATGGCTACACCTTC. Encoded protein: CASSLGGTGASYGYTF.